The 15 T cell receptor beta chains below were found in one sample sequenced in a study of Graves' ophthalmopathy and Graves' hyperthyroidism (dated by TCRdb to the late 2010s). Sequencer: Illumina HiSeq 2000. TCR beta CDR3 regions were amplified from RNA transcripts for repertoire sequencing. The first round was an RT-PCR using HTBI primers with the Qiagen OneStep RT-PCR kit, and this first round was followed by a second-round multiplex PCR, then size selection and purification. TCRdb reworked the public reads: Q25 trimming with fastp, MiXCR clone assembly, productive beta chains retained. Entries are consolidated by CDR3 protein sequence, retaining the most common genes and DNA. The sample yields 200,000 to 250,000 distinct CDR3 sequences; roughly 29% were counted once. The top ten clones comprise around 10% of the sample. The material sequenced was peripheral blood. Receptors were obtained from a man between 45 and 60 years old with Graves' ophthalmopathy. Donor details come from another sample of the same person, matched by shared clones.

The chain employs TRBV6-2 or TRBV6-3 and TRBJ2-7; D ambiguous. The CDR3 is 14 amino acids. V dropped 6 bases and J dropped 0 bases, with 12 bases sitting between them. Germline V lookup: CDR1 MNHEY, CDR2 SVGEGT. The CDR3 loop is CASRPPAASYEQYF. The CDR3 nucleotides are TGTGCCAGCAGGCCCCCGGCGGCCTCCTACGAGCAGTACTTC.

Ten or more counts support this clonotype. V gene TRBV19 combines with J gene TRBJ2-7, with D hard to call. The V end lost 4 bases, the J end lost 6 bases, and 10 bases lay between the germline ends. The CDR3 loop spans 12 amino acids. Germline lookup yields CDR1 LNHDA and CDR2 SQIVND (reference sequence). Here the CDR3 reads CASSTPVSEQYF. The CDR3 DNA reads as TGTGCCAGTAGTACACCTGTCAGCGAGCAGTACTTC.

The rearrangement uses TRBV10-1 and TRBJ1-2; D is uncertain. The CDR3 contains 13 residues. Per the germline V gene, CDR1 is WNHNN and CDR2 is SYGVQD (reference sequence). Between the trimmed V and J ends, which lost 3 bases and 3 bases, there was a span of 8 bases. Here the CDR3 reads CASSDRRDYGYTF. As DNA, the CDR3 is TGCGCCAGCAGTGACCGACGGGACTATGGCTACACCTTC.

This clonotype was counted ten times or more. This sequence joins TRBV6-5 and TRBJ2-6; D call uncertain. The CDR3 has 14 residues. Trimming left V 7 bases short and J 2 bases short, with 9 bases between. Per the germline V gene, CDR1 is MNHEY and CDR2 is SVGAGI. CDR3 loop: CASTLTTGANVLTF. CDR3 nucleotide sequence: TGTGCCAGCACTTTAACTACTGGGGCCAACGTCCTGACTTTC.

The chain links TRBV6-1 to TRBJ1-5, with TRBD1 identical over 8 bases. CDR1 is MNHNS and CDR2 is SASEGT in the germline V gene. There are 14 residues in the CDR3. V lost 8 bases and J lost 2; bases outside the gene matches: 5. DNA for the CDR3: TGTGCCAGCCTAGCGGGACAGGGCAATCAGCCCCAGCATTTT. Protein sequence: CASLAGQGNQPQHF.

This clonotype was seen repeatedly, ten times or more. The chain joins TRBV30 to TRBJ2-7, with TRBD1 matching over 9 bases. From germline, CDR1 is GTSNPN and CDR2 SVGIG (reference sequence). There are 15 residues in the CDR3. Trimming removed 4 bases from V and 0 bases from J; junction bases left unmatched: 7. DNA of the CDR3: TGTGCCTGGACCGCGGGACAGGGCGGCTCCTACGAGCAGTACTTC. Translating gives CAWTAGQGGSYEQYF.

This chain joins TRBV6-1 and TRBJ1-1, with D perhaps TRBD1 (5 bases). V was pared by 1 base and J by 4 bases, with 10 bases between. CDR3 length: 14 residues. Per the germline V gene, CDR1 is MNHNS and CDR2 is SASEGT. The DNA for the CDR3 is TGTGCCAGCAGTGAAGACAGGTATGGCACTGAAGCTTTCTTT. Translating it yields CASSEDRYGTEAFF.

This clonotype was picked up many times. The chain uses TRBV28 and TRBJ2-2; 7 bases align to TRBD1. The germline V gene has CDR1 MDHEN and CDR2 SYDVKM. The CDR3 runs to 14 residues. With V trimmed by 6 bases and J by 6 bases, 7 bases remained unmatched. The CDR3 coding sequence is TGTGCCAGCAGACATGACAGGGCCCCCGGGGAGCTGTTTTTT. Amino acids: CASRHDRAPGELFF.

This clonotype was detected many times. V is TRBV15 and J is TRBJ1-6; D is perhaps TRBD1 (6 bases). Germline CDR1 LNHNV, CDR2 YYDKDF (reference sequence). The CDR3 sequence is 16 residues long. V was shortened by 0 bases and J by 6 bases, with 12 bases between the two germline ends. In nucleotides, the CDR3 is TGTGCCACCAGCAGAGAATACAGGGCAACTAATTCACCCCTCCACTTT. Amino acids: CATSREYRATNSPLHF.

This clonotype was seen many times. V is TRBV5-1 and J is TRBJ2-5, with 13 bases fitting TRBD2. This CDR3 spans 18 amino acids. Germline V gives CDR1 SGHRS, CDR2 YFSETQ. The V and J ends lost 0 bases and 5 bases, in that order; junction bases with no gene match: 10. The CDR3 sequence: CASSLGLGGLAGDETQYF. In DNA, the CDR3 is TGCGCCAGCAGCTTGGGATTGGGTGGACTAGCGGGAGACGAGACCCAGTACTTC.

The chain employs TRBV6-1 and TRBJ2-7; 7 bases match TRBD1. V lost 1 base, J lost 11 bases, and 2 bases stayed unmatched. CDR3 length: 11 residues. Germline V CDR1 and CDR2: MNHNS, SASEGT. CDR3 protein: CASSEEGAKYF. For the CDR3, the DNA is TGTGCCAGCAGTGAAGAGGGGGCGAAGTACTTC.

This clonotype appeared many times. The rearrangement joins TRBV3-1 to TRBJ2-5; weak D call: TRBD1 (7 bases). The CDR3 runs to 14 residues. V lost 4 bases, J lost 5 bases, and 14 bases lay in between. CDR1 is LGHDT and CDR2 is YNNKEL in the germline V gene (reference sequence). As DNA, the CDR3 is TGTGCCAGCAGCCGGGGGGACAGTGACGAGACCCAGTACTTC. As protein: CASSRGDSDETQYF.

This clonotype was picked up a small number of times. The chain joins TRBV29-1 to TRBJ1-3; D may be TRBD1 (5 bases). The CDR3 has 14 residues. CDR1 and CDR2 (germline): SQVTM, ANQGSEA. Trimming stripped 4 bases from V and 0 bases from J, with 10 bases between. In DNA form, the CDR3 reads TGCAGCGTTGTGGGGGGAAACTCTGGAAACACCATATATTTT. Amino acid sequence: CSVVGGNSGNTIYF.

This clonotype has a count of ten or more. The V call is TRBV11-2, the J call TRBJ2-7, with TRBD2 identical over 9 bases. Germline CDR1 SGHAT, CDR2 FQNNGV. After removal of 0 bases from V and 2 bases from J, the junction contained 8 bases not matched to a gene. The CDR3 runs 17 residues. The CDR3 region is CASSLDLMLAGPYEQYF. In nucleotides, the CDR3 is TGTGCCAGCAGCTTAGATCTGATGCTAGCGGGACCCTACGAGCAGTACTTC.

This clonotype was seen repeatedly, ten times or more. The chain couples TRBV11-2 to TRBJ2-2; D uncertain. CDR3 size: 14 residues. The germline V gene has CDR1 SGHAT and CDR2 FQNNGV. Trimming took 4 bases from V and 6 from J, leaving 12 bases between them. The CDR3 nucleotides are TGTGCCAGCAGCTCACAGACGGCGCCCGGGGAGCTGTTTTTT. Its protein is CASSSQTAPGELFF. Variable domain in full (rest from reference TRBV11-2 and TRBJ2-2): EAGVAQSPRYKIIEKRQSVAFWCNPISGHATLYWYQQILGQGPKLLIQFQNNGVVDDSQLPKDRFSAERLKGVDSTLKIQPAKLEDSAVYLCASSSQTAPGELFFGEGSRLTVL.